A selection of T cell receptor beta chains follows, all from one sample in a study of CD8+CD57+ T cells in acquired aplastic anemia. TCRdb re-analysed the reads in MiXCR, keeping a single row per CDR3 protein. Counted here are 400,000 to 500,000 distinct CDR3 sequences, around 72% occurring once; the ten biggest clones make up less than 4%. The specimen sequenced was sorted CD4+, CD8+, or CD8+CD57+ T cells (not recorded which) from PBMCs. These TCRs come from a human donor in good health, serving as a control. The CDR3 runs from the conserved cysteine through the conserved F or W. The order of the fields is J gene, CDR3 length, V gene, D gene, clone size, CDR3 DNA, CDR3 protein. D genes are given only for firm matches. Clone size appears in some rows only: once, few, many, or a class for an expanded clone.

j_gene: TRBJ1-5; len: 15; v_gene: TRBV9; d_gene: NA; abundance: NA; CDR3nt: TGTGCCAGCAGCGTAGGCCCTCTAGGCAATCAGCCCCAGCATTTT; CDR3aa: CASSVGPLGNQPQHF
j_gene: TRBJ2-3; len: 13; v_gene: TRBV5-6; d_gene: NA; abundance: NA; CDR3nt: TGTGCCAGCAGCTTGACCCCAGCAGATACGCAGTATTTT; CDR3aa: CASSLTPADTQYF
j_gene: TRBJ1-1; len: 13; v_gene: TRBV7-9; d_gene: TRBD1; abundance: NA; CDR3nt: TGTGCCAGCAGCCACGGACAGGGGGCCGAAGCTTTCTTT; CDR3aa: CASSHGQGAEAFF
j_gene: TRBJ2-7; len: 13; v_gene: TRBV25-1; d_gene: TRBD1; abundance: few; CDR3nt: TGTGCCAGCAGTGAAGACAGGGGGCCAAAGCAGTACTTC; CDR3aa: CASSEDRGPKQYF
j_gene: TRBJ2-7; len: 15; v_gene: TRBV11-2; d_gene: TRBD1; abundance: NA; CDR3nt: TGTGCCAGCAGCTTGACAGGGACAGACACCTACGAGCAGTACTTC; CDR3aa: CASSLTGTDTYEQYF
j_gene: TRBJ2-1; len: 17; v_gene: TRBV7-2; d_gene: NA; abundance: NA; CDR3nt: TGTGCCAGCAGCTTAGTTGATTCAGCACAGGGAGGTCATGAGCAGTTCTTC; CDR3aa: CASSLVDSAQGGHEQFF
j_gene: TRBJ1-6; len: 14; v_gene: TRBV6-5; d_gene: NA; abundance: NA; CDR3nt: TGTGCCAGCACGTTAAGGGGGGATCCTTCACCCCTCCACTTT; CDR3aa: CASTLRGDPSPLHF
j_gene: TRBJ2-5; len: 15; v_gene: TRBV12-3/TRBV12-4; d_gene: NA; abundance: NA; CDR3nt: TGCGCCAGCAGCACAGGACTCCCTTTCGGAGAGACCCAGTACTTC; CDR3aa: CASSTGLPFGETQYF
j_gene: TRBJ1-2; len: 15; v_gene: TRBV6-5; d_gene: NA; abundance: NA; CDR3nt: TGTGCCAGCAGTTCCCTGGACTTTGCCGTCTATGGCTACACCTTC; CDR3aa: CASSSLDFAVYGYTF
j_gene: TRBJ1-3; len: 14; v_gene: TRBV5-1; d_gene: NA; abundance: NA; CDR3nt: TGCGCCAGCAGCTCGGAAGTCTCTGGAAACACCATATATTTT; CDR3aa: CASSSEVSGNTIYF
j_gene: TRBJ2-1; len: 16; v_gene: TRBV15; d_gene: TRBD2; abundance: few; CDR3nt: TGTGCCACCAGCAGCACCGGACTAGCGGGGGGCTTCGAGCAGTTCTTC; CDR3aa: CATSSTGLAGGFEQFF
j_gene: TRBJ2-7; len: 15; v_gene: TRBV20-1; d_gene: TRBD2; abundance: NA; CDR3nt: TGCAGTGCTCACGGCGGACTAGCGGGAACCTACGAGCAGTACTTC; CDR3aa: CSAHGGLAGTYEQYF
j_gene: TRBJ2-5; len: 18; v_gene: TRBV5-1; d_gene: NA; abundance: many; CDR3nt: TGCGCCAGCAGCTTGGGAGCGCAGCAAAGGGGGTTAGGAGAGACCCAGTACTTC; CDR3aa: CASSLGAQQRGLGETQYF
j_gene: TRBJ1-6; len: 12; v_gene: TRBV27; d_gene: NA; abundance: many; CDR3nt: TGTGCCAGCAGTTTAAAGAATTCACCCCTCCACTTT; CDR3aa: CASSLKNSPLHF
j_gene: TRBJ2-3; len: 15; v_gene: TRBV29-1; d_gene: TRBD1; abundance: NA; CDR3nt: TGCAGCGTCGAGACTTGGACAGGGGGCTCAGATACGCAGTATTTT; CDR3aa: CSVETWTGGSDTQYF
j_gene: TRBJ1-1; len: 12; v_gene: TRBV19; d_gene: TRBD1; abundance: NA; CDR3nt: TGTGCCAGTGCGACAGGGGCCACTGAAGCTTTCTTT; CDR3aa: CASATGATEAFF
j_gene: TRBJ1-4; len: 14; v_gene: TRBV12-3/TRBV12-4; d_gene: NA; abundance: many; CDR3nt: TGTGCCAGCAGACTCCGGAGAAGAGATGAAAAACTGTTTTTT; CDR3aa: CASRLRRRDEKLFF
j_gene: TRBJ2-5; len: 14; v_gene: TRBV29-1; d_gene: TRBD2; abundance: once; CDR3nt: TGCAGTGTTGGAGGCGGGGGGGCGTGGGAGACCCAACACTTT; CDR3aa: CSVGGGGAWETQHF
j_gene: TRBJ2-5; len: 14; v_gene: TRBV9; d_gene: NA; abundance: NA; CDR3nt: TGTGCCAGCAGCTACTCGTCTAGTAAAGAGACCCAGTACTTC; CDR3aa: CASSYSSSKETQYF
j_gene: TRBJ1-3; len: 15; v_gene: TRBV7-8; d_gene: NA; abundance: NA; CDR3nt: TGTGCCAGCAGCTTCAATGCCGGGAGTAATCACCCCCAGTATTTT; CDR3aa: CASSFNAGSNHPQYF
j_gene: TRBJ2-7; len: 15; v_gene: TRBV9; d_gene: TRBD1; abundance: NA; CDR3nt: TGTGCCAGCAGCGTAGCTTGGGACAGCTCCTACGAGCAGTACTTC; CDR3aa: CASSVAWDSSYEQYF
j_gene: TRBJ1-1; len: 14; v_gene: TRBV7-9; d_gene: NA; abundance: NA; CDR3nt: TGTGCCAGCAGCCAAAGACTGGGAGAGACGCAGTATTTTTTT; CDR3aa: CASSQRLGETQYFF
j_gene: TRBJ1-2; len: 15; v_gene: TRBV15; d_gene: TRBD1; abundance: NA; CDR3nt: TGTGCCACCAGCCCTCGGGACAGGGGAGGCTATGGCTACACCTTC; CDR3aa: CATSPRDRGGYGYTF
j_gene: TRBJ2-6; len: 16; v_gene: TRBV7-3; d_gene: NA; abundance: NA; CDR3nt: TGTGCCAGCAGTTTACGCTCAGGGATAACTGAAGCCTTCCCGACTTTC; CDR3aa: CASSLRSGITEAFPTF
j_gene: TRBJ2-6; len: 14; v_gene: TRBV5-6; d_gene: NA; abundance: NA; CDR3nt: TGTGCCAGCAGCCCCAGCTTGAGGGCCAACGTCCTGACTTTC; CDR3aa: CASSPSLRANVLTF
j_gene: TRBJ1-2; len: 14; v_gene: TRBV2; d_gene: NA; abundance: many; CDR3nt: TGTGCCAGCAGTGCTCGAGACGGGACCTATGGCTACACCTTC; CDR3aa: CASSARDGTYGYTF
j_gene: TRBJ1-6; len: 16; v_gene: TRBV7-7; d_gene: NA; abundance: NA; CDR3nt: TGTGCCAGCAGCTTTGGTGGGACCAATTCACCTCTACCCCTCCACTTT; CDR3aa: CASSFGGTNSPLPLHF
j_gene: TRBJ1-6; len: 15; v_gene: TRBV9; d_gene: NA; abundance: once; CDR3nt: TGTGCCAGCAGTGTGCAGGCTCGGGATAATTCAGGGCTCCACTTT; CDR3aa: CASSVQARDNSGLHF
j_gene: TRBJ1-1; len: 14; v_gene: TRBV15; d_gene: TRBD1; abundance: once; CDR3nt: TGTGCCACCAGCAGAGGAGGGACAGAAAGTGAAGCTTTCTTT; CDR3aa: CATSRGGTESEAFF
j_gene: TRBJ2-5; len: 12; v_gene: TRBV2; d_gene: NA; abundance: NA; CDR3nt: TGTGCCAGCAGTGAAGCCTGGGAGACCCAGTACTTC; CDR3aa: CASSEAWETQYF
j_gene: TRBJ1-2; len: 13; v_gene: TRBV29-1; d_gene: TRBD1; abundance: NA; CDR3nt: TGCAGCGTTGTACAGGGGTGTGTGTATGGCTACACCTTC; CDR3aa: CSVVQGCVYGYTF
j_gene: TRBJ2-5; len: 14; v_gene: TRBV7-6; d_gene: NA; abundance: NA; CDR3nt: TGTGCCAGCAGCTTATGCAGGGTAGCTGATTCACCCCTCTTC; CDR3aa: CASSLCRVADSPLF
j_gene: TRBJ2-2; len: 18; v_gene: TRBV18; d_gene: NA; abundance: NA; CDR3nt: TGTGCCAGCTCACCGCCTGGGGTCGCGGGATTGGACACCGGGGAGCTGTTTTTT; CDR3aa: CASSPPGVAGLDTGELFF
j_gene: TRBJ1-2; len: 14; v_gene: TRBV12-3/TRBV12-4; d_gene: NA; abundance: NA; CDR3nt: TGTGCCAGCAGTCCAAGTGCACGCTACTATGGCTACACCTTC; CDR3aa: CASSPSARYYGYTF
j_gene: TRBJ1-5; len: 16; v_gene: TRBV5-1; d_gene: NA; abundance: NA; CDR3nt: TGCGCCAGCAGCTTGGAGAATGGGGCCTACAATCAGCCCCAGCATTTT; CDR3aa: CASSLENGAYNQPQHF
j_gene: TRBJ1-6; len: 14; v_gene: TRBV7-2; d_gene: NA; abundance: NA; CDR3nt: TGTGCCAGCAGCTTAGCGAACAGGGATAGGGATAATTCATTT; CDR3aa: CASSLANRDRDNSF
j_gene: TRBJ2-5; len: 13; v_gene: TRBV20-1; d_gene: NA; abundance: NA; CDR3nt: TGCAGTGCTAGCGGCATTCGGGGGGCAGCCCAGTACTTC; CDR3aa: CSASGIRGAAQYF
j_gene: TRBJ2-7; len: 15; v_gene: TRBV13; d_gene: TRBD1; abundance: many; CDR3nt: TGTGCCAGCAGCTCGCGAACAGGGGGGTCCTACGAGCAGTACTTC; CDR3aa: CASSSRTGGSYEQYF
j_gene: TRBJ2-7; len: 15; v_gene: TRBV27; d_gene: TRBD1; abundance: NA; CDR3nt: TGTGCCAGCAGTTTAAATAGGGGGCTCGGCTACGAGCAGTACTTC; CDR3aa: CASSLNRGLGYEQYF
j_gene: TRBJ1-6; len: 14; v_gene: TRBV27; d_gene: NA; abundance: NA; CDR3nt: TGTGCCAGCAGTTTTGCCGGGTTTTTCTCACCCCTCCACTTT; CDR3aa: CASSFAGFFSPLHF
j_gene: TRBJ2-5; len: 14; v_gene: TRBV5-1; d_gene: TRBD1; abundance: NA; CDR3nt: TGTGCCAGCAGCAAACAGGGGGACACTGAGACCCAGTACTTC; CDR3aa: CASSKQGDTETQYF